Only one count was recorded for the clone carrying this T cell receptor beta chain. Its antigen is still unknown. Sequencing was performed with immunoSEQ multiplex PCR; in TCRdb, only in-frame clones are kept and a portion is missing. The sample has some 45,000 clones, 70% to 75% seen once. This sample was included in a study of memory CD4+ T cells and cytomegalovirus serostatus. Study summary: This sample comes from healthy Belgian adults, several CMV seropositive, approximately 25 seronegative. General study findings and limits: The CMV-associated TCR signature appears largely within the CD4+ memory repertoire.

The sort gate was single viable CD3+CD4+CD8-CD45RO+ cells for memory CD4+ T cells. CD4+ T cells were isolated by positive magnetic selection. Germline CDR1 SGDLS, CDR2 YYNGEE. The CDR3 is 16 residues long. J was trimmed by 6 bases and V by 2 bases; bases with no gene match: 10. The clonotype was recovered from an adult in good health and CMV-seropositive. This chain links TRBV9 with TRBJ1-4; 7 bases match TRBD1. Specimen: memory CD4+ T cells from blood. CDR3 DNA: TGTGCCAGCAGCGTTACTTCAGGGGGTTGGGATGAAAAACTGTTTTTT. Its translation is CASSVTSGGWDEKLFF.